This T cell receptor beta chain was sequenced in a study of shared clonotypes between healthy human individuals. This clone was picked up a small number of times. The antigen is unknown. The germline V gene has CDR1 SGHRS and CDR2 YFSETQ. V was shortened by 7 bases and J by 1 base, with 20 bases between the two germline ends. The CDR3 is 16 residues long. Study outcomes and limitations: The sharing of 4.5% to 5% of naive CD4 clonotypes was seen across a handful of donors.

Repertoires were generated with immunoSEQ multiplex PCR, while TCRdb's copy carries only in-frame clones and drops some. The sample includes 2,500,000 or so clones, around nine tenths seen only once; the top ten take more than 0.12%. This rearrangement joins TRBV5-1 to TRBJ1-1; D unclear. This sequence originates from a man between 18 and 29 years old in good health. What was sequenced was naive CD4+ T cells sorted from blood. Subset here: CD45RA+ positively selected. CDR3 loop: CASGESRTGPNTEAFF. CDR3 bases: TGCGCCAGCGGGGAGTCAAGGACCGGACCGAACACTGAAGCTTTCTTT.